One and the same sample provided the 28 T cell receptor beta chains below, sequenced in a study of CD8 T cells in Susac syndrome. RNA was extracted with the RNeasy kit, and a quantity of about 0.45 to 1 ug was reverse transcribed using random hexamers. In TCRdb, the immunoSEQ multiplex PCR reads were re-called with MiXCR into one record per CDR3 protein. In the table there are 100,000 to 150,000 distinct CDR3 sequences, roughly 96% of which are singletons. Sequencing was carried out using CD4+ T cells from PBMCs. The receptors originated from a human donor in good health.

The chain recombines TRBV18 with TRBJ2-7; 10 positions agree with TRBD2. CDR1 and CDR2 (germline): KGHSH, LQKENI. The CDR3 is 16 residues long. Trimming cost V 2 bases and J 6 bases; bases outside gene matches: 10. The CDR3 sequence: CASSPSVLAGAGEQYF. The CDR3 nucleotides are TGTGCCAGCTCACCATCGGTTCTAGCGGGAGCAGGCGAGCAGTACTTC.

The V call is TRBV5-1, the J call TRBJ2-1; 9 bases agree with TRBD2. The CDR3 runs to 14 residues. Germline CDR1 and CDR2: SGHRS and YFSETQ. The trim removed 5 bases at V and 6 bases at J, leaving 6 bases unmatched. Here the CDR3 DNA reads TGCGCCAGCAGTAGCGGGAGTTTGATCAATGAGCAGTTCTTC. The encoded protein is CASSSGSLINEQFF.

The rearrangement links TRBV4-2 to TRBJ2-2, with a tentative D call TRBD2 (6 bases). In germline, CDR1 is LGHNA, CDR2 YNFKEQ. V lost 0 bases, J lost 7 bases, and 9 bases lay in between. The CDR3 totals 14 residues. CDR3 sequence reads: CASSQEARDGELFF. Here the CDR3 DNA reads TGTGCCAGCAGCCAAGAGGCGCGGGACGGGGAGCTGTTTTTT.

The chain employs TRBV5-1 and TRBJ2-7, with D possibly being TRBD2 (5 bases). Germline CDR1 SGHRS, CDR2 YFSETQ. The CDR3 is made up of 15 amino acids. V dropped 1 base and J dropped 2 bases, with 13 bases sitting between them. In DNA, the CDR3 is TGCGCCAGCAGCTTGACCGCGGGCAGAACCTACGAGCAGTACTTC. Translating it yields CASSLTAGRTYEQYF. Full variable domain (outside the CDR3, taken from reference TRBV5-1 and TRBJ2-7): KAGVTQTPRYLIKTRGQQVTLSCSPISGHRSVSWYQQTPGQGLQFLFEYFSETQRNKGNFPGRFSGRQFSNSRSEMNVSTLELGDSALYLCASSLTAGRTYEQYFGPGTRLTVT.

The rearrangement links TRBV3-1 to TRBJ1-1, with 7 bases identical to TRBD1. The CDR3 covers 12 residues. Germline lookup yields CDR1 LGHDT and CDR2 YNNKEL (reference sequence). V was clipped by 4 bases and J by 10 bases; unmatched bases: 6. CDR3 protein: CASSLPQGVAFF. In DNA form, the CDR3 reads TGTGCCAGCAGCCTACCCCAGGGGGTAGCTTTCTTT.

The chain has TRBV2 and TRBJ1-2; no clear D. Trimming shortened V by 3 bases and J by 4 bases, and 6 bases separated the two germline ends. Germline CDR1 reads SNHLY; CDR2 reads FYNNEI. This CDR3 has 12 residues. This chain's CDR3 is CASSENSYGYTF. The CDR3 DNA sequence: TGTGCCAGCAGTGAGAACAGCTATGGCTACACCTTC.

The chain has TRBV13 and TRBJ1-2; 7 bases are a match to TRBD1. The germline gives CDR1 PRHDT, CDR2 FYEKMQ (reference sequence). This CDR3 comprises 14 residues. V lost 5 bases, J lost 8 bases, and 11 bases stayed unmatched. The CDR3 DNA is TGTGCCAGCAGCCCCGTTGGAGGGGGCGCGGGCTACACCTTC. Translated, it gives CASSPVGGGAGYTF.

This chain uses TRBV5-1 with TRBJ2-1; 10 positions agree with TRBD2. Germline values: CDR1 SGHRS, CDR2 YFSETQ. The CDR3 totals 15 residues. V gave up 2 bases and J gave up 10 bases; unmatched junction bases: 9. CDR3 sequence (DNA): TGCGCCAGCAGCTTTACTAGCGGGAAAGGGGGCGAGCAGTTCTTC. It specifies CASSFTSGKGGEQFF. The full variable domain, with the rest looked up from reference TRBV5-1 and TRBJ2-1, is KAGVTQTPRYLIKTRGQQVTLSCSPISGHRSVSWYQQTPGQGLQFLFEYFSETQRNKGNFPGRFSGRQFSNSRSEMNVSTLELGDSALYLCASSFTSGKGGEQFFGPGTRLTVL.

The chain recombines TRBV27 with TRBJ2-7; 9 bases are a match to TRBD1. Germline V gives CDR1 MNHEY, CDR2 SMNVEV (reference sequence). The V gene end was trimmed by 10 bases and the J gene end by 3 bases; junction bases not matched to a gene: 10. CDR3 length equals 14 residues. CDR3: CATGTGTGLYEQYF. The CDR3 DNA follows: TGTGCCACCGGGACAGGGACAGGGCTCTACGAGCAGTACTTC.

The CDR3 loop is CASSSGQGRPSSYEQYF. The DNA for the CDR3 is TGTGCCAGCAGTTCAGGACAGGGTCGTCCGAGCTCCTACGAGCAGTACTTC. J is TRBJ2-7 and V is TRBV2, with 8 bases matching TRBD1. CDR3 length: 17 amino acids. Per the germline V gene, CDR1 is SNHLY and CDR2 is FYNNEI. V lost 5 bases to trimming and J lost 0 bases; unmatched junction nucleotides: 12.

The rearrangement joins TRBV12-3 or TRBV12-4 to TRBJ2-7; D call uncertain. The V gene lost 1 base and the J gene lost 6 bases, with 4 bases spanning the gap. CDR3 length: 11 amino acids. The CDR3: CASSLEVEQYF. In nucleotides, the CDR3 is TGTGCCAGCAGTTTAGAGGTCGAGCAGTACTTC.

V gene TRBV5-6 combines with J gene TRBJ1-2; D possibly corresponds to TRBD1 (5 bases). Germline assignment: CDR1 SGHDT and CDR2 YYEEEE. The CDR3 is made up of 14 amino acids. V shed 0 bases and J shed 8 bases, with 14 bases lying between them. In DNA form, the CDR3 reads TGTGCCAGCAGCTTGGCAGGGAAGGTCGGCGGCTACACCTTC. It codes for CASSLAGKVGGYTF.

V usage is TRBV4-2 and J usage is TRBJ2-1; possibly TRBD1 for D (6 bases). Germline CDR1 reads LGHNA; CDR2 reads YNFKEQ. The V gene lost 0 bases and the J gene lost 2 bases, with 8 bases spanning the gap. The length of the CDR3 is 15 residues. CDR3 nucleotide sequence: TGTGCCAGCAGCCAAGAACAGGGCCCCTACAATGAGCAGTTCTTC. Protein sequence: CASSQEQGPYNEQFF.

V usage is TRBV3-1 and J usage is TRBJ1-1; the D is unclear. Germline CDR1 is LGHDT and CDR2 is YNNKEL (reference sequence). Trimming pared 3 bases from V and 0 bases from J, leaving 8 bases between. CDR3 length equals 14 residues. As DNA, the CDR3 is TGTGCCAGCAGCCATGGCCAGATGAACACTGAAGCTTTCTTT. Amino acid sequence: CASSHGQMNTEAFF.

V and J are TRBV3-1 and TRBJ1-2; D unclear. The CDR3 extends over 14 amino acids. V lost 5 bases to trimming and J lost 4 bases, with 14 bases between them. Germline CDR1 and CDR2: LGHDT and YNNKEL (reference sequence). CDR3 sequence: CASSKSEGAYGYTF. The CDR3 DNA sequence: TGTGCCAGCAGCAAGAGCGAAGGAGCCTATGGCTACACCTTC.

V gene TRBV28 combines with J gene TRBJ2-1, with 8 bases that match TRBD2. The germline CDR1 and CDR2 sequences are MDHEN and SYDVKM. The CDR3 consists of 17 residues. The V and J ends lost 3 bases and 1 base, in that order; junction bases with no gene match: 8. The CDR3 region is CASSLSGGPPSYNEQFF. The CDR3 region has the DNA TGTGCCAGCAGTTTGTCGGGAGGGCCCCCATCCTACAATGAGCAGTTCTTC.

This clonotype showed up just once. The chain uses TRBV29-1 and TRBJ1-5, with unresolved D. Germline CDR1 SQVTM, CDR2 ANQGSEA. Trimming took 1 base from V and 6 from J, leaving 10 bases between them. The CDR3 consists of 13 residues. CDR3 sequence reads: CSVEGNIGQPQHF. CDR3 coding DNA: TGCAGCGTTGAAGGGAATATCGGTCAGCCCCAGCATTTT. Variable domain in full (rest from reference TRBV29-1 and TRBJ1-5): SAVISQKPSRDICQRGTSLTIQCQVDSQVTMMFWYRQQPGQSLTLIATANQGSEATYESGFVIDKFPISRPNLTFSTLTVSNMSPEDSSIYLCSVEGNIGQPQHFGDGTRLSIL.

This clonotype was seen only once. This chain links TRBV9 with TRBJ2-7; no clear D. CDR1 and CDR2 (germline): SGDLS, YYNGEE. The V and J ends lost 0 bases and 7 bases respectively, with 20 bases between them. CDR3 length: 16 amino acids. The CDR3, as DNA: TGTGCCAGCAGCGTAGACCCCCTCACCGGGTCTAAAGAGCAGTACTTC. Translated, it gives CASSVDPLTGSKEQYF.

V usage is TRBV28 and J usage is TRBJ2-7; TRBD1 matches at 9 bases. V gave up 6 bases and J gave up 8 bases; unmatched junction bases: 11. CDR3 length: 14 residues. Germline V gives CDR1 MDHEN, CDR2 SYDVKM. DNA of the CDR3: TGTGCCAGCAGGACCGGGACAGGGTTAACCAAGCAGTACTTC. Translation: CASRTGTGLTKQYF.

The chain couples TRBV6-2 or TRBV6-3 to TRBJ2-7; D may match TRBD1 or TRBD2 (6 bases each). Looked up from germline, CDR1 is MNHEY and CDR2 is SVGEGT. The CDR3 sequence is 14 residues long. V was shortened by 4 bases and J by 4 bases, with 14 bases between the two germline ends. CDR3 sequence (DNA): TGTGCCAGCAGTTTGGGGCAGGGGAGGTACGAGCAGTACTTC. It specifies CASSLGQGRYEQYF.

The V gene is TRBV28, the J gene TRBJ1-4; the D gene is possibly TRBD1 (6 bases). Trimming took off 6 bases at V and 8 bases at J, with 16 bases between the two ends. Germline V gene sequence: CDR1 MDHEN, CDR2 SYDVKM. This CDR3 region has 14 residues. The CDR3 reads CASSSGQSMEKLFF. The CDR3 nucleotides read TGTGCCAGCAGCTCGGGACAAAGTATGGAAAAACTGTTTTTT.

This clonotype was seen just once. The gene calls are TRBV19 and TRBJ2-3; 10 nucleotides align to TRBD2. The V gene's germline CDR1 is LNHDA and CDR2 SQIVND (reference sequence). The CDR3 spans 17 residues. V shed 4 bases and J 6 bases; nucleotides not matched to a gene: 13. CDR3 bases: TGTGCCAGTAGTACCCCGGGGAGAGCGGGAGGGCTGGATACGCAGTATTTT. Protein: CASSTPGRAGGLDTQYF.

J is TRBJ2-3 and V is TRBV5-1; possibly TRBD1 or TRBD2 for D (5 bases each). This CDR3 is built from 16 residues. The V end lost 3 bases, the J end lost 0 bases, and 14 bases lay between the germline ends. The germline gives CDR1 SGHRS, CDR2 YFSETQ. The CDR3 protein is CASSSWGYSSTDTQYF. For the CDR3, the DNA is TGCGCCAGCAGCTCCTGGGGGTATTCTAGCACAGATACGCAGTATTTT.

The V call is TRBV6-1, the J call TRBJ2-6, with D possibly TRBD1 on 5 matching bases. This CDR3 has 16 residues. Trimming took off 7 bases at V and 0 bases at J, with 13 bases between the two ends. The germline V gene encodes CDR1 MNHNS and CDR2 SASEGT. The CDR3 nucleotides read TGTGCCAGCAACCTGGGCCAGGGCTCTGGGGCCAACGTCCTGACTTTC. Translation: CASNLGQGSGANVLTF.

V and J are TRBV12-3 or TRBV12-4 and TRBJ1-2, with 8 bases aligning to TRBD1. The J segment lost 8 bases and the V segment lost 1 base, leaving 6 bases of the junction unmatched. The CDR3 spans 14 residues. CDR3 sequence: CASSLDRGKSGYTF. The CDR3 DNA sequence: TGTGCCAGCAGTTTAGACAGGGGGAAATCCGGCTACACCTTC.

In nucleotides, the CDR3 is TGTGCCAGCAGCCAAGATTTGGGGGCGTTAGGTGGCTACACCTTC. Translated, it gives CASSQDLGALGGYTF. The rearrangement uses TRBV3-1 and TRBJ1-2, with D possibly matching TRBD1 (6 bases). CDR1 is LGHDT and CDR2 is YNNKEL in the germline V gene (reference sequence). CDR3 length equals 15 residues. Trimming stripped 0 bases from V and 7 bases from J, with 15 bases between.

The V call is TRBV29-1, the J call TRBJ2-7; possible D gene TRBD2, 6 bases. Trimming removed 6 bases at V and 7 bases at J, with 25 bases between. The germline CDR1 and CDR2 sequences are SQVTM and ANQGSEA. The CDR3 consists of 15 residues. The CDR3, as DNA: TGCAGCGTCGGACCCCGCGATAGCGGAGGGGAAGAGCAGTACTTC. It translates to CSVGPRDSGGEEQYF.

The CDR3 protein is CSADSSGANVLTF. The CDR3 DNA reads as TGCAGTGCAGACAGCTCTGGGGCCAACGTCCTGACTTTC. V is TRBV20-1 and J is TRBJ2-6, with D perhaps TRBD1 (5 bases). Germline-derived CDR1 and CDR2 are DFQATT and SNEGSKA (reference sequence). The CDR3 spans 13 residues. Trimming cost V 6 bases and J 0 bases, with 6 bases left between them.